One sample yielded the 16 T cell receptor beta chains listed below, sequenced in a study of T cells in Graves' hyperthyroidism and ophthalmopathy. Using RNA transcripts as the source, TCR beta CDR3 regions were amplified. Primed by the HTBI set, a first-round RT-PCR was run on the TCR CDR3. TCRdb used MiXCR to reprocess the multiplex PCR reads, holding one entry per CDR3 protein. Of about 640,000 distinct CDR3 sequences detected, approximately 42% appear once; the ten largest clones hold roughly 7.2%. The specimen was peripheral blood or thyroid tissue (not recorded which). These receptors all stem from an adult man with Graves' disease, either hyperthyroidism or ophthalmopathy (not recorded which).

This clonotype was detected ten times or more. The gene calls are TRBV7-2 and TRBJ1-5, with D possibly TRBD1 on 6 matching bases. The CDR3 runs 15 residues. Germline V gene sequence: CDR1 SGHTA, CDR2 FQGNSA. Trimming left V 6 bases short and J 0 bases short, with 12 bases between. The CDR3 here is CASSYQTGSNQPQHF. The DNA of the CDR3 is TGTGCCAGCAGTTATCAGACAGGTAGCAATCAGCCCCAGCATTTT. The full variable domain, in which reference TRBV7-2 and TRBJ1-5 provide the parts outside the CDR3, is GAGVSQSPSNKVTEKGKDVELRCDPISGHTALYWYRQSLGQGLEFLIYFQGNSAPDKSGLPSDRFSAERTGGSVSTLTIQRTQQEDSAVYLCASSYQTGSNQPQHFGDGTRLSIL.

The chain is built from TRBV29-1 and TRBJ1-2; tentatively, D is TRBD1 (5 bases). Trimming removed 6 bases from V and 2 bases from J, with 10 bases in between. This CDR3 is 12 amino acids long. Germline CDR1 and CDR2: SQVTM and ANQGSEA. The CDR3 DNA is TGCAGCGTATTGGGACGCAACTATGGCTACACCTTC. Encoded protein: CSVLGRNYGYTF.

As to this clonotype: Without the conserved terminal phenylalanine or tryptophan, this CDR3 likely stems from a read error. V usage is TRBV20-1 and J usage is TRBJ2-7; 9 bases are shared with TRBD2. V trimming: 1 base; J trimming: 3 bases; junction bases outside the gene matches: 4. The V gene's germline CDR1 is DFQATT and CDR2 SNEGSKA (reference sequence). This CDR3 spans 14 amino acids. The CDR3 region is CSARVLAGYYEQYS. CDR3 nucleotides: TGCAGTGCTAGAGTACTAGCGGGTTACTACGAGCAGTACTCC.

The genes are TRBV20-1 and TRBJ1-6; D call uncertain. Trimming cost V 0 bases and J 9 bases, with 15 bases left between them. CDR1 and CDR2 (germline): DFQATT, SNEGSKA (reference sequence). The CDR3 contains 15 residues. The CDR3 loop reads CSARDVPGLGSPLHF. CDR3 DNA sequence: TGCAGTGCTAGAGATGTCCCGGGTTTGGGTTCACCCCTCCACTTT.

The genes are TRBV9 and TRBJ1-1; D remains unclear. The germline gives CDR1 SGDLS, CDR2 YYNGEE. The CDR3 has 14 amino acids. V was trimmed by 7 bases and J by 3 bases, leaving 16 bases between them. CDR3 in DNA: TGTGCCAGCTCACCACGGATGTCGGACACTGAAGCTTTCTTT. It translates to CASSPRMSDTEAFF.

This clonotype was found once. The chain employs TRBV7-9 and TRBJ1-1, with a weak D call TRBD1 (5 bases). Germline V gene sequence: CDR1 SEHNR, CDR2 FQNEAQ (reference sequence). The CDR3 is made up of 10 amino acids. Trimming removed 8 bases from V and 6 bases from J, with 7 bases in between. CDR3 amino acids: CASRDPEAFF. DNA for the CDR3: TGTGCCAGCCGGGACCCTGAAGCTTTCTTT.

This clonotype was picked up a small number of times. This chain uses TRBV12-3 or TRBV12-4 with TRBJ2-2; either TRBD1 or TRBD2 may fit D (6 bases each). V lost 6 bases and J lost 4, with 15 bases in between. The CDR3 consists of 15 residues. The CDR3 coding sequence is TGTGCCAGCAGCCCGGGGGCCGGGAGCACCGGGGAGCTGTTTTTT. It yields the protein CASSPGAGSTGELFF.

This clonotype was detected ten times or more. The chain links TRBV19 to TRBJ1-5; the D is unclear. The CDR3 is 15 amino acids. Trimming stripped 3 bases from V and 1 base from J, with 10 bases between. CDR1 and CDR2 (germline): LNHDA, SQIVND (reference sequence). The CDR3 protein is CASSIWADSNQPQHF. DNA of the CDR3: TGTGCCAGTAGTATCTGGGCGGACAGCAATCAGCCCCAGCATTTT.

The genes are TRBV2 and TRBJ1-1; D gene unclear. Germline CDR1 is SNHLY and CDR2 is FYNNEI. The CDR3 totals 13 residues. Between the trimmed V and J ends, which lost 8 bases and 5 bases, there was a span of 15 bases. The CDR3 nucleotides are TGTGCCAGCCTCGCCGAGATGGGGACTGAAGCTTTCTTT. Protein: CASLAEMGTEAFF. The full variable domain, with the rest looked up from reference TRBV2 and TRBJ1-1, is EPEVTQTPSHQVTQMGQEVILRCVPISNHLYFYWYRQILGQKVEFLVSFYNNEISEKSEIFDDQFSVERPDGSNFTLKIRSTKLEDSAMYFCASLAEMGTEAFFGQGTRLTVV.

This clonotype was recorded a few times. The chain employs TRBV11-2 and TRBJ2-5; possibly TRBD1 for D (6 bases). The CDR3 sequence is 11 residues long. CDR1 and CDR2 (germline): SGHAT, FQNNGV. Trimming removed 8 bases at V and 4 bases at J, with 8 bases between. This CDR3 reads CASLGGETQYF. In DNA form, the CDR3 reads TGTGCCAGCTTAGGGGGAGAGACCCAGTACTTC. The variable domain in full, completed from reference TRBV11-2 and TRBJ2-5, reads EAGVAQSPRYKIIEKRQSVAFWCNPISGHATLYWYQQILGQGPKLLIQFQNNGVVDDSQLPKDRFSAERLKGVDSTLKIQPAKLEDSAVYLCASLGGETQYFGPGTRLLVL.

The V gene is TRBV25-1, the J gene TRBJ2-3; unclear D gene. V dropped 3 bases and J dropped 5 bases, with 9 bases sitting between them. Per the germline V gene, CDR1 is MGHDK and CDR2 is SYGVNS. The CDR3 runs to 13 residues. The CDR3 loop is CASSEPGRDTQYF. The CDR3 DNA reads TGTGCCAGCAGTGAGCCGGGTCGAGATACGCAGTATTTT.

This CDR3 reads CASSQTSGYSYEQYF. Written as DNA, the CDR3 is TGTGCCAGCAGCCAAACTAGCGGCTACTCCTACGAGCAGTACTTC. V usage is TRBV25-1 and J usage is TRBJ2-7; 8 bases agree with TRBD2. The CDR3 covers 15 residues. Looked up from germline, CDR1 is MGHDK and CDR2 is SYGVNS. V shed 6 bases and J 0 bases; nucleotides not matched to a gene: 7.

The rearrangement links TRBV25-1 to TRBJ2-5; 15 bases line up with TRBD2. The V gene's germline CDR1 is MGHDK and CDR2 SYGVNS. The length of the CDR3 is 16 residues. The ends lost 1 base at V and 4 bases at J; junction bases unmatched: 1. CDR3 loop: CASSEWTSGRAETQYF. CDR3 DNA: TGTGCCAGCAGTGAATGGACTAGCGGGAGGGCAGAGACCCAGTACTTC. Using reference TRBV25-1 and TRBJ2-5 for the parts outside the CDR3, the full variable domain is EADIYQTPRYLVIGTGKKITLECSQTMGHDKMYWYQQDPGMELHLIHYSYGVNSTEKGDLSSESTVSRIRTEHFPLTLESARPSHTSQYLCASSEWTSGRAETQYFGPGTRLLVL.

This clonotype occurred many times. The J gene is TRBJ1-6, the V gene TRBV2; TRBD1 agrees at 10 bases. Germline trimming cut 4 bases from V and 10 bases from J; bases unmatched to any gene: 7. Germline values: CDR1 SNHLY, CDR2 FYNNEI. This CDR3 has 15 residues. In nucleotides, the CDR3 is TGTGCCAGCAGTGCGCGGACAGGGGGAGGATCACCCCTCCACTTT. This gives the protein CASSARTGGGSPLHF.

This chain uses TRBV2 with TRBJ2-5; weak D call: TRBD1 (6 bases). V lost 8 bases to trimming and J lost 7 bases, with 20 bases between them. Germline V lookup: CDR1 SNHLY, CDR2 FYNNEI. The CDR3 length is 14 residues. Here the CDR3 reads CASSPNREEGTQYF. In DNA form, the CDR3 reads TGTGCCAGCTCACCCAACAGGGAAGAGGGGACCCAGTACTTC. The whole variable domain, filled in from reference TRBV2 and TRBJ2-5, reads EPEVTQTPSHQVTQMGQEVILRCVPISNHLYFYWYRQILGQKVEFLVSFYNNEISEKSEIFDDQFSVERPDGSNFTLKIRSTKLEDSAMYFCASSPNREEGTQYFGPGTRLLVL.

Regarding this clonotype: This may be a read error: a much more frequent sequence differs by one nucleotide. V gene TRBV2 combines with J gene TRBJ2-5; 9 nucleotides match TRBD1. Germline V CDR1 and CDR2: SNHLY, FYNNEI. CDR3 length equals 13 residues. The ends lost 6 bases at V and 5 bases at J; junction bases unmatched: 4. In DNA, the CDR3 is TGTGCCAGCAGGACAGGGGGATCGGAGACCCAGTACTTC. It encodes CASRTGGSETQYF. The full variable domain, completed using reference TRBV2 and TRBJ2-5, is EPEVTQTPSHQVTQMGQEVILRCVPISNHLYFYWYRQILGQKVEFLVSFYNNEISEKSEIFDDQFSVERPDGSNFTLKIRSTKLEDSAMYFCASRTGGSETQYFGPGTRLLVL.